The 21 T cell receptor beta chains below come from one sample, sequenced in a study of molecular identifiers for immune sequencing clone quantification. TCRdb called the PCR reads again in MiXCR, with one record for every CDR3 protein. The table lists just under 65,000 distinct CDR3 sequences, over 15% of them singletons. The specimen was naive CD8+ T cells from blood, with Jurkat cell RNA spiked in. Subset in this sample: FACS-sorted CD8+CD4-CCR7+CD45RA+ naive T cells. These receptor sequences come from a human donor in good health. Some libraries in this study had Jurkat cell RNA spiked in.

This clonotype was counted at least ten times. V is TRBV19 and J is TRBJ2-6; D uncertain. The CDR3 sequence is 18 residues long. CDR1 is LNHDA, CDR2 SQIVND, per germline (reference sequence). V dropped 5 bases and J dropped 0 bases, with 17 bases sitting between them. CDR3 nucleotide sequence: TGTGCCAGTAGTGTCAGAGGTAATCCCTACTCTGGGGCCAACGTCCTGACTTTC. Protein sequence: CASSVRGNPYSGANVLTF.

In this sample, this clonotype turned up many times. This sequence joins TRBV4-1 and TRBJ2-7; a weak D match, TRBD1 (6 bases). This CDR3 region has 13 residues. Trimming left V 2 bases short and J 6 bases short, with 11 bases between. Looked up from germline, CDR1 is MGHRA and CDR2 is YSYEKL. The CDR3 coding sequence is TGCGCCAGCAGCCAATGGGGGCCCGGCGAGCAGTACTTC. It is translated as CASSQWGPGEQYF.

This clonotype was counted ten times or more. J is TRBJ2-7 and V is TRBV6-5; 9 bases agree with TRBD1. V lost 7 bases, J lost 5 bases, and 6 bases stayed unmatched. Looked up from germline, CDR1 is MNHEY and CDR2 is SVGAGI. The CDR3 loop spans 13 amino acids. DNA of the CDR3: TGTGCCAGCAAAAACACAGGGGGCAACGAGCAGTACTTC. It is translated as CASKNTGGNEQYF.

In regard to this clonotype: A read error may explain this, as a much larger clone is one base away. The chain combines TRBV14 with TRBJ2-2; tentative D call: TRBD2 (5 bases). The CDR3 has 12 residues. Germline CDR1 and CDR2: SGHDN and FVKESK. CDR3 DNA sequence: TGTGCCAGCAGCCAATGGACCGGGGAGCCGTTTTTT. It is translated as CASSQWTGEPFF.

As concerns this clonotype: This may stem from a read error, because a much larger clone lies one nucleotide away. The CDR3 region has the DNA TGTGCCAGCAGTTCCGGACGGACTTCCTACGAGCAGTACTTC. Translating gives CASSSGRTSYEQYF. The genes are TRBV6-2 or TRBV6-3 and TRBJ2-7, with a tentative D call TRBD2 (5 bases). CDR1 MNHEY and CDR2 SVGEGT come from the germline V gene. Trimming shortened V by 4 bases and J by 1 base, and 11 bases separated the two germline ends. There are 14 residues in the CDR3.

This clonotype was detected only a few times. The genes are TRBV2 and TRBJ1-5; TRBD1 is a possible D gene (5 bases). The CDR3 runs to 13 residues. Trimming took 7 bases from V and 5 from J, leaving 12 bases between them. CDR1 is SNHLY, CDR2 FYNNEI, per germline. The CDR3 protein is CASTRAPHQPQHF. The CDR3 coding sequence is TGTGCCAGCACCAGGGCGCCGCATCAGCCCCAGCATTTT.

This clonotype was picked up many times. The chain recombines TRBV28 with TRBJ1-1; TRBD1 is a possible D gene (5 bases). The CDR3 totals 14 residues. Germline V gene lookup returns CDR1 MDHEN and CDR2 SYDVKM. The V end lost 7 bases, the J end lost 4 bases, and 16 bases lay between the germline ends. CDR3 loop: CASTWAGMATEAFF. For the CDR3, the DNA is TGTGCCAGCACCTGGGCAGGGATGGCCACTGAAGCTTTCTTT.

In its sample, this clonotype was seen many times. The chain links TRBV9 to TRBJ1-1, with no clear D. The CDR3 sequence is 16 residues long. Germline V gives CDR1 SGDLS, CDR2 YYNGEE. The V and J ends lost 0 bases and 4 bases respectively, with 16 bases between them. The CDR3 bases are TGTGCCAGCAGCGTAGAATCGCGAGCGCGGTCCACTGAAGCTTTCTTT. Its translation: CASSVESRARSTEAFF.

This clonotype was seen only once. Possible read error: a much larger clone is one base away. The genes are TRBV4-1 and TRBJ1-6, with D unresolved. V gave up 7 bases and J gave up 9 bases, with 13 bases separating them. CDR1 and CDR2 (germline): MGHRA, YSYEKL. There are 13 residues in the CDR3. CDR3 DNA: TGCGCCAGCACCGCGGGCGGCAGTTCACCCCTCCACTTT. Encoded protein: CASTAGGSSPLHF.

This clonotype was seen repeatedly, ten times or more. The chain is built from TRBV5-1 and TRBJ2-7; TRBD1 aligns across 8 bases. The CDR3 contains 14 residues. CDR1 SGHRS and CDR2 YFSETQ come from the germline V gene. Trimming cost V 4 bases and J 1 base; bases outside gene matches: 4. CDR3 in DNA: TGCGCCAGCAGCACCCGGGACAGGTCCTACGAGCAGTACTTC. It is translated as CASSTRDRSYEQYF.

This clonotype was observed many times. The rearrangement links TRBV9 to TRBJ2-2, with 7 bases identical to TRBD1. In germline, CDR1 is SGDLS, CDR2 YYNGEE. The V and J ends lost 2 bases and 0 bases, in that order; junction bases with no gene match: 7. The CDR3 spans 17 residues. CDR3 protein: CASSVHDRAPNTGELFF. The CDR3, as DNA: TGTGCCAGCAGCGTGCATGACAGGGCCCCGAACACCGGGGAGCTGTTTTTT.

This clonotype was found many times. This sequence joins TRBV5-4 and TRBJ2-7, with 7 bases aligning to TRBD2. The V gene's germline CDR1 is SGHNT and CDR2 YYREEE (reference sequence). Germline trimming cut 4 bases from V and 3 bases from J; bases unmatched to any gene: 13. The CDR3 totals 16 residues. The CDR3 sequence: CASSLQSTSEYYEQYF. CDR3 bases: TGTGCCAGCAGCCTTCAGTCCACTAGCGAGTACTACGAGCAGTACTTC.

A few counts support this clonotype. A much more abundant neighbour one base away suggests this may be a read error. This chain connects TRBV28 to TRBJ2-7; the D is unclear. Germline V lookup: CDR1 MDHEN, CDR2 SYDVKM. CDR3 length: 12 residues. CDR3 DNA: TGTGCCAGCAGTTTCGAGTACTACGAGCGGTACTTC. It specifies CASSFEYYERYF.

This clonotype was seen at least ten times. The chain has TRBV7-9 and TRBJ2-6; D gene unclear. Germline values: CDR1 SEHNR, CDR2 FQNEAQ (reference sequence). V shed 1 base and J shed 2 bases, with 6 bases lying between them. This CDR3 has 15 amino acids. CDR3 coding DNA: TGTGCCAGCAGCTTAGTGATCGCTGGGGCCAACGTCCTGACTTTC. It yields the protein CASSLVIAGANVLTF.

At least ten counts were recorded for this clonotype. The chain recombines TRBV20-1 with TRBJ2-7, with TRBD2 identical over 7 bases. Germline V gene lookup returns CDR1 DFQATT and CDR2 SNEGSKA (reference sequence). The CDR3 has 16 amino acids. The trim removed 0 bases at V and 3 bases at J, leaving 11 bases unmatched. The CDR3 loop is CSARDSLTSPVYEQYF. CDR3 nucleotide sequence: TGCAGTGCTAGAGACTCCTTGACTAGCCCTGTCTACGAGCAGTACTTC.

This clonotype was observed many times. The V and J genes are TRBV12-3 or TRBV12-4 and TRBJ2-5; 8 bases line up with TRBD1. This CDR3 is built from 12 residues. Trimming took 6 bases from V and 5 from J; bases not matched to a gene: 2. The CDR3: CASSPGGETQYF. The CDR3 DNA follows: TGTGCCAGCAGCCCAGGGGGCGAGACCCAGTACTTC.

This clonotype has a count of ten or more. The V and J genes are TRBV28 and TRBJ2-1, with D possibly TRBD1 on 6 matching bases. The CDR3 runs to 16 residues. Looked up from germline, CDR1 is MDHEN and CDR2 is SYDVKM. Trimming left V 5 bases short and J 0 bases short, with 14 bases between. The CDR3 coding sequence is TGTGCCAGCAGTCCCAGGGGTGCCAGCTCCTACAATGAGCAGTTCTTC. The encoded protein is CASSPRGASSYNEQFF.

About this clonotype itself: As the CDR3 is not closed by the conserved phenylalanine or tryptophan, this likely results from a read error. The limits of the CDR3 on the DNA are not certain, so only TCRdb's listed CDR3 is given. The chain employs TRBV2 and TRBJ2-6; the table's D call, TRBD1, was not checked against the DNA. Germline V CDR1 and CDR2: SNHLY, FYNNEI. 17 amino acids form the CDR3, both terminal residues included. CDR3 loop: CAGSEFYGQGFANVPTL.

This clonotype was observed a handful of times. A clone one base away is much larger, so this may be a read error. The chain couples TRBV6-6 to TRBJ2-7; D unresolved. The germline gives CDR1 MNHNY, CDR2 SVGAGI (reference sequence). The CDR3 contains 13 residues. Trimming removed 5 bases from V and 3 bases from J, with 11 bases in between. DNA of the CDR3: TGTGCCAGCAGTAGAAGTGAATACTACGAGCAGTACTTC. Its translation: CASSRSEYYEQYF.

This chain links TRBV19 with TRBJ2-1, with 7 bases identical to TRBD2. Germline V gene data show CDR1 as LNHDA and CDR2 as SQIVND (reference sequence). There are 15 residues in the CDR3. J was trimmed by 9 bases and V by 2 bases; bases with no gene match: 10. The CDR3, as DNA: TGTGCCAGTAGTATATATTTTAGCGGGTTGGGTGAGCAGTTCTTC. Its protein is CASSIYFSGLGEQFF. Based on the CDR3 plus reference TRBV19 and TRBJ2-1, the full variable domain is DGGITQSPKYLFRKEGQNVTLSCEQNLNHDAMYWYRQDPGQGLRLIYYSQIVNDFQKGDIAEGYSVSREKKESFPLTVTSAQKNPTAFYLCASSIYFSGLGEQFFGPGTRLTVL.

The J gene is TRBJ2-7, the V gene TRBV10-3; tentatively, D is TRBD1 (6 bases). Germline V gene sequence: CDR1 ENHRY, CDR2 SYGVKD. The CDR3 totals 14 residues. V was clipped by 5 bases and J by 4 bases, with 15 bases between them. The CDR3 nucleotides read TGTGCCATCAGTAGGACAGATATGGGATACGAGCAGTACTTC. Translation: CAISRTDMGYEQYF.